The 26 T cell receptor beta chains presented below share a single source sample, sequenced in a study of blood T cell repertoires in COVID-19. Data came from immunoSEQ multiplex PCR; TCRdb stores just in-frame clones and leaves some out. The repertoire has about 380,000 clones, roughly 77% of them found once; the top ten carry about 1%. The material sequenced was peripheral blood. The source is a human donor with acute or convalescent COVID-19. The donor label of this sample is uncertain.

This chain joins TRBV5-6 and TRBJ1-4, with D unresolved. V was clipped by 4 bases and J by 0 bases, with 10 bases between them. Germline V gene data show CDR1 as SGHDT and CDR2 as YYEEEE. This CDR3 has 15 residues. The chain's CDR3 is CASSTRSTTNEKLFF. The CDR3 DNA sequence: TGTGCCAGCAGCACGAGGAGTACAACTAATGAAAAACTGTTTTTT.

The V and J genes are TRBV27 and TRBJ2-7, with D hard to call. The germline CDR1 and CDR2 sequences are MNHEY and SMNVEV (reference sequence). Trimming took off 4 bases at V and 0 bases at J, with 10 bases between the two ends. The CDR3 has 14 amino acids. CDR3 residues: CASSSKRSSYEQYF. Written as DNA, the CDR3 is TGTGCCAGCAGTTCAAAACGGAGCTCCTACGAGCAGTACTTC.

The chain employs TRBV11-2 and TRBJ1-1; 7 nucleotides agree with TRBD1. The CDR3 totals 15 residues. V was clipped by 5 bases and J by 0 bases; unmatched bases: 6. Germline V gives CDR1 SGHAT, CDR2 FQNNGV. The CDR3 DNA sequence: TGTGCCAGCAGCGATAGGGGGCGGTTGAACACTGAAGCTTTCTTT. It specifies CASSDRGRLNTEAFF. The variable domain in full, with the rest retrieved from reference TRBV11-2 and TRBJ1-1, is EAGVAQSPRYKIIEKRQSVAFWCNPISGHATLYWYQQILGQGPKLLIQFQNNGVVDDSQLPKDRFSAERLKGVDSTLKIQPAKLEDSAVYLCASSDRGRLNTEAFFGQGTRLTVV.

This clone was observed a single time. This rearrangement joins TRBV14 to TRBJ2-3; possibly TRBD1 for D (6 bases). Germline V gene sequence: CDR1 SGHDN, CDR2 FVKESK. The CDR3 consists of 15 residues. The ends were cut back, 5 bases at V and 2 bases at J, with 14 bases in the middle. CDR3 bases: TGTGCCAGCAGCGCCGGGACACAATTCACAGATACGCAGTATTTT. It encodes CASSAGTQFTDTQYF.

The genes are TRBV7-8 and TRBJ1-2; D unclear. Trimming removed 2 bases at V and 0 bases at J, with 4 bases between. Germline CDR1 is SGHVS and CDR2 is FQNEAQ. The CDR3 extends over 13 amino acids. The DNA for the CDR3 is TGTGCCAGCAGCTTAATCTCTAACTATGGCTACACCTTC. It codes for CASSLISNYGYTF.

The chain has TRBV5-1 and TRBJ2-3, with 7 bases matching TRBD2. CDR3 length equals 15 residues. V shed 4 bases and J 0 bases; nucleotides not matched to a gene: 5. CDR1 is SGHRS, CDR2 YFSETQ, per germline. The CDR3 DNA reads TGCGCCAGCAGCCGGCTTAGCGGGAGCACAGATACGCAGTATTTT. The encoded protein is CASSRLSGSTDTQYF.

The rearrangement joins TRBV6-5 to TRBJ2-1; 8 bases fit TRBD1. Germline CDR1 reads MNHEY; CDR2 reads SVGAGI. The junction had 9 bases not matched to a gene; V was cut back by 6 bases and J by 5 bases. The CDR3 is 15 amino acids. The CDR3 loop is CASSSPGQVNNEQFF. The CDR3 nucleotides are TGTGCCAGCAGCTCCCCGGGACAGGTGAACAATGAGCAGTTCTTC.

The V and J genes are TRBV6-5 and TRBJ2-7; 9 bases align to TRBD1. Germline assignment: CDR1 MNHEY and CDR2 SVGAGI. Unmatched junction bases numbered 1, after V lost 2 bases and J lost 2 bases. The CDR3 contains 14 residues. The CDR3 here is CASSYGTGPYEQYF. CDR3 DNA sequence: TGTGCCAGCAGTTACGGGACAGGGCCCTACGAGCAGTACTTC.

This clone was detected a few times. The chain has TRBV18 and TRBJ1-4; 8 bases match TRBD1. After removal of 5 bases from V and 7 bases from J, the junction contained 9 bases not matched to a gene. The CDR3 has 15 amino acids. Germline CDR1 KGHSH, CDR2 LQKENI. CDR3: CASSKRTGYGEKLFF. In DNA, the CDR3 is TGTGCCAGCTCAAAAAGGACAGGGTACGGTGAAAAACTGTTTTTT.

This chain joins TRBV12-3 or TRBV12-4 and TRBJ1-2; D is possibly TRBD1 (5 bases). The V end lost 5 bases, the J end lost 8 bases, and 15 bases lay between the germline ends. The length of the CDR3 is 13 residues. The CDR3 region has the DNA TGTGCCAGCAGTCCGAGGACAAGGAAGGGCTACACCTTC. This encodes CASSPRTRKGYTF.

This chain uses TRBV6-6 with TRBJ2-3, with TRBD1 matching 10 bases. Trimming at V came to 9 bases and at J to 1 base, leaving 4 bases not matched to a gene. CDR3 length: 14 amino acids. In germline, CDR1 is MNHNY, CDR2 SVGAGI (reference sequence). In nucleotides, the CDR3 is TGTGCCAGTGCAGGACAGGGGGGCACAGATACGCAGTATTTT. Protein product: CASAGQGGTDTQYF.

This clone was seen only a few times. This chain links TRBV9 with TRBJ1-5; D possibly corresponds to TRBD1 (6 bases). The V gene lost 3 bases and the J gene lost 4 bases, with 17 bases spanning the gap. Germline V gives CDR1 SGDLS, CDR2 YYNGEE. This CDR3 has 16 amino acids. The CDR3 here is CASSDGEGVGNQPQHF. CDR3 DNA: TGTGCCAGCAGCGACGGAGAGGGGGTAGGAAATCAGCCCCAGCATTTT.

J is TRBJ1-4 and V is TRBV10-1; 7 bases are a match to TRBD1. Per the germline V gene, CDR1 is WNHNN and CDR2 is SYGVQD (reference sequence). V was clipped by 4 bases and J by 6 bases; unmatched bases: 8. The CDR3 has 15 amino acids. DNA of the CDR3: TGCGCCAGCAGTGGTGAGGGACAGATTGATGAAAAACTGTTTTTT. Its protein product is CASSGEGQIDEKLFF.

This clone appeared once. V gene TRBV2 combines with J gene TRBJ2-1; D is undetermined. The CDR3 is made up of 15 amino acids. Germline loops: CDR1 SNHLY, CDR2 FYNNEI. V was cut by 3 bases and J by 3 bases, with 12 bases left in between. This chain's CDR3 is CASSDSRLNYNEQFF. CDR3 DNA sequence: TGTGCCAGCAGTGACTCTAGACTCAACTACAATGAGCAGTTCTTC.

This chain connects TRBV7-9 to TRBJ2-5; 9 nucleotides align to TRBD1. The germline V gene has CDR1 SEHNR and CDR2 FQNEAQ (reference sequence). With V trimmed by 4 bases and J by 5 bases, 5 bases remained unmatched. There are 14 residues in the CDR3. In DNA, the CDR3 is TGTGCCAGCAGCTCCTGGACAGGGGAGGAGACCCAGTACTTC. Amino acid sequence: CASSSWTGEETQYF.

This chain connects TRBV15 to TRBJ1-6; D might be TRBD1 (5 bases). Germline V gene data show CDR1 as LNHNV and CDR2 as YYDKDF (reference sequence). V was cut by 2 bases and J by 6 bases, with 5 bases left in between. The CDR3 length is 13 residues. The CDR3 spells CATSRQGNSPLHF. Written as DNA, the CDR3 is TGTGCCACCAGCAGACAGGGTAATTCACCCCTCCACTTT.

The V and J genes are TRBV18 and TRBJ2-1; TRBD2 matches 9 bases. Trimming at V came to 2 bases and at J to 7 bases, leaving 9 bases not matched to a gene. The CDR3 contains 16 residues. CDR1 and CDR2 (germline): KGHSH, LQKENI. In nucleotides, the CDR3 is TGTGCCAGCTCACCATTGGGGGCTAGCGGGATAAATGAGCAGTTCTTC. This encodes CASSPLGASGINEQFF.

CDR3 nucleotide sequence: TGTGCCAGTAGTGCGGGTAGTATGGGTTCCTACGAGCAGTACTTC. It specifies CASSAGSMGSYEQYF. The V and J genes are TRBV19 and TRBJ2-7; a weak D match, TRBD2 (5 bases). This CDR3 contains 15 residues. Trimming stripped 5 bases from V and 1 base from J, with 15 bases between. Germline V gives CDR1 LNHDA, CDR2 SQIVND (reference sequence).

The J gene is TRBJ1-5, the V gene TRBV12-5; 7 bases are shared with TRBD1. Unmatched junction bases numbered 14, after V lost 6 bases and J lost 15 bases. The CDR3 spans 13 residues. The germline V gene encodes CDR1 LGHNT and CDR2 FRNRAP. The CDR3 coding sequence is TGTGCTAGTGGGGCCCGTAGGGGGCTACCCTTGCATTTT. Amino acid sequence: CASGARRGLPLHF.

V and J are TRBV18 and TRBJ1-1; D possibly corresponds to TRBD1 (6 bases). The CDR3 covers 15 residues. The germline CDR1 and CDR2 sequences are KGHSH and LQKENI. The germline V and J ends were trimmed by 2 bases and 2 bases, with 12 bases remaining between them. CDR3 residues: CASSPLTQGNTEAFF. As DNA, the CDR3 is TGTGCCAGCTCACCATTAACACAGGGCAACACTGAAGCTTTCTTT. The variable domain in full, with the rest retrieved from reference TRBV18 and TRBJ1-1, is NAGVMQNPRHLVRRRGQEARLRCSPMKGHSHVYWYRQLPEEGLKFMVYLQKENIIDESGMPKERFSAEFPKEGPSILRIQQVVRGDSAAYFCASSPLTQGNTEAFFGQGTRLTVV.

The rearrangement joins TRBV7-8 to TRBJ1-1; D unclear. CDR3 length: 12 amino acids. Trimming removed 5 bases at V and 5 bases at J, with 9 bases between. CDR1 and CDR2 (germline): SGHVS, FQNEAQ. The CDR3 protein is CASSLRSTEAFF. The DNA for the CDR3 is TGTGCCAGCAGCCTAAGGAGTACTGAAGCTTTCTTT.

V is TRBV27 and J is TRBJ1-5; 7 bases are a match to TRBD1. The CDR3 runs 14 residues. The V gene's germline CDR1 is MNHEY and CDR2 SMNVEV (reference sequence). With 5 bases clipped from V and 7 bases from J, the junction kept 8 bases outside the gene matches. CDR3 in DNA: TGTGCCAGCAGTCTTAAGGGGGCGGGACAGCCCCAGCATTTT. Amino acids: CASSLKGAGQPQHF.

The chain's CDR3 is CASSLRSSYEQYF. CDR3 sequence (DNA): TGTGCCAGCAGCTTAAGGAGCTCCTACGAGCAGTACTTC. V and J are TRBV11-2 and TRBJ2-7; D gene unclear. The CDR3 has 13 residues. V was shortened by 2 bases and J by 0 bases, with 5 bases between the two germline ends. Per germline, CDR1 SGHAT and CDR2 FQNNGV. Based on the CDR3 plus reference TRBV11-2 and TRBJ2-7, the full variable domain is EAGVAQSPRYKIIEKRQSVAFWCNPISGHATLYWYQQILGQGPKLLIQFQNNGVVDDSQLPKDRFSAERLKGVDSTLKIQPAKLEDSAVYLCASSLRSSYEQYFGPGTRLTVT.

The chain uses TRBV30 and TRBJ2-7, with D maybe TRBD2 (6 bases). This CDR3 has 12 residues. V lost 8 bases and J 4 bases, leaving 15 bases between the germline ends. Looked up from germline, CDR1 is GTSNPN and CDR2 is SVGIG (reference sequence). The CDR3 spells CARRGTRYEQYF. In DNA form, the CDR3 reads TGTGCCCGTCGGGGGACGAGGTACGAGCAGTACTTC.

This chain joins TRBV28 and TRBJ2-7, with 8 bases that match TRBD1. The J segment lost 1 base and the V segment lost 5 bases, leaving 10 bases of the junction unmatched. Germline V lookup: CDR1 MDHEN, CDR2 SYDVKM. The CDR3 runs to 16 residues. The DNA of the CDR3 is TGTGCCAGCAGTCCCCAATGGACAGGGATTTCCTACGAGCAGTACTTC. Translating it yields CASSPQWTGISYEQYF.

The gene calls are TRBV19 and TRBJ1-5; D gene uncertain. The V and J ends lost 5 bases and 0 bases respectively, with 5 bases between them. CDR1 is LNHDA and CDR2 is SQIVND in the germline V gene (reference sequence). This CDR3 region has 13 residues. CDR3 loop: CASSRNSNQPQHF. The CDR3 nucleotides read TGTGCCAGTAGTCGTAATAGCAATCAGCCCCAGCATTTT.